Each of the 12 T cell receptor beta chains below was sequenced from the same sample in a study of T cell responses to AZD1222 COVID-19 vaccine. Data came from immunoSEQ multiplex PCR; TCRdb stores just in-frame clones and leaves some out. The sample contains some 120,000 clones, over 80% of which appear only once. Sequences were derived from peripheral blood, sampled on day 0 of AZD1222 vaccination. The receptors derive from an adult in good health.

The gene calls are TRBV6-5 and TRBJ1-5; the match to TRBD1 covers 7 bases. The CDR3 consists of 14 residues. Unmatched junction bases numbered 6, after V lost 6 bases and J lost 4 bases. Germline lookup yields CDR1 MNHEY and CDR2 SVGAGI. The CDR3 DNA reads TGTGCCAGCAGCGTCAGGGGGGGGAATCAGCCCCAGCATTTT. Translating it yields CASSVRGGNQPQHF.

This chain joins TRBV3-1 (or the pseudogene TRBV3-2) and TRBJ1-2; D remains ambiguous. The CDR3 has 16 residues. CDR1 and CDR2 from the germline V gene are LGHDT and YNNKEL (reference sequence). Trimming shortened V by 0 bases and J by 0 bases, and 11 bases separated the two germline ends. Written as DNA, the CDR3 is TGTGCCAGCAGCCAAGATAGGCAGATAGCTAACTATGGCTACACCTTC. Translation gives CASSQDRQIANYGYTF.

The CDR3: CATHRVQNEKLFF. The CDR3 nucleotides are TGTGCCACCCACAGGGTTCAAAATGAAAAACTGTTTTTT. V gene TRBV30 combines with J gene TRBJ1-4; D may be TRBD1 (6 bases). Germline lookup yields CDR1 GTSNPN and CDR2 SVGIG (reference sequence). The CDR3 consists of 13 residues. Trimming removed 8 bases from V and 5 bases from J, with 15 bases in between.

V gene TRBV19 combines with J gene TRBJ2-1, with TRBD1 as a possible D gene (5 bases). The CDR3 covers 17 residues. The germline CDR1 and CDR2 sequences are LNHDA and SQIVND (reference sequence). The V and J ends lost 1 base and 0 bases respectively, with 13 bases between them. CDR3 nucleotide sequence: TGTGCCAGTAGTATAGGTCCTCAGGGTAGCTCCTACAATGAGCAGTTCTTC. Translating it yields CASSIGPQGSSYNEQFF.

The chain uses TRBV9 and TRBJ1-2; 8 bases are shared with TRBD1. V trimming: 0 bases; J trimming: 3 bases; junction bases outside the gene matches: 4. This CDR3 is 15 amino acids long. Germline loops: CDR1 SGDLS, CDR2 YYNGEE. CDR3 region: CASSVAGQGYYGYTF. The CDR3 nucleotides are TGTGCCAGCAGCGTAGCCGGACAGGGTTACTATGGCTACACCTTC.

V is TRBV18 and J is TRBJ1-3, with D tentatively TRBD1 (5 bases). This CDR3 contains 15 residues. Trimming cost V 1 base and J 4 bases, with 11 bases left between them. Looked up from germline, CDR1 is KGHSH and CDR2 is LQKENI. This chain's CDR3 is CASSPLGAAGNTIYF. CDR3 coding DNA: TGTGCCAGCTCACCACTTGGGGCCGCCGGAAACACCATATATTTT.

This clone appeared a single time. The chain is built from TRBV20-1 and TRBJ1-2; tentative D call: TRBD1 (5 bases). Germline CDR1 is DFQATT and CDR2 is SNEGSKA (reference sequence). Trimming took off 3 bases at V and 3 bases at J, with 8 bases between the two ends. The CDR3 consists of 12 residues. The CDR3 DNA reads TGCAGTGCTAGTTGGGGGGACTATGGCTACACCTTC. It yields the protein CSASWGDYGYTF.

This rearrangement joins TRBV11-2 to TRBJ2-1; TRBD2 agrees at 14 bases. The CDR3 length is 16 residues. V dropped 4 bases and J dropped 8; count of bases not matched to a gene: 7. The V gene's germline CDR1 is SGHAT and CDR2 FQNNGV. CDR3: CASSSGTSGSRYEQFF. The CDR3, as DNA: TGTGCCAGCAGCTCCGGGACTAGCGGGAGTAGGTATGAGCAGTTCTTC. Based on the CDR3 plus reference TRBV11-2 and TRBJ2-1, the full variable domain is EAGVAQSPRYKIIEKRQSVAFWCNPISGHATLYWYQQILGQGPKLLIQFQNNGVVDDSQLPKDRFSAERLKGVDSTLKIQPAKLEDSAVYLCASSSGTSGSRYEQFFGPGTRLTVL.

This chain's CDR3 is CASRGSGNTIYF. CDR3 DNA sequence: TGTGCCAGCCGAGGCTCTGGAAACACCATATATTTT. The chain joins TRBV28 to TRBJ1-3; no firm D call. Germline CDR1 is MDHEN and CDR2 is SYDVKM. The CDR3 is made up of 12 amino acids. V lost 8 bases to trimming and J lost 0 bases, with 5 bases between them.

The genes are TRBV5-6 and TRBJ2-7, with a possible D match to TRBD2 (6 bases). The length of the CDR3 is 13 residues. Germline V gives CDR1 SGHDT, CDR2 YYEEEE. V lost 4 bases and J lost 0, with 8 bases in between. The CDR3 protein is CASSPGDSYEQYF. The DNA of the CDR3 is TGTGCCAGCAGCCCGGGAGACTCCTACGAGCAGTACTTC.

J is TRBJ1-2 and V is TRBV27; D gene uncertain. Looked up from germline, CDR1 is MNHEY and CDR2 is SMNVEV (reference sequence). Trimming stripped 2 bases from V and 7 bases from J, with 11 bases between. This CDR3 has 13 residues. The CDR3 DNA sequence: TGTGCCAGCAGTTTAAATAGGGCGGCTGGCTACACCTTC. It is translated as CASSLNRAAGYTF.

This clone was observed a handful of times. The rearrangement links TRBV29-1 to TRBJ1-1; D uncertain. The CDR3 has 14 amino acids. V lost 0 bases, J lost 1 base, and 9 bases lay in between. Looked up from germline, CDR1 is SQVTM and CDR2 is ANQGSEA. CDR3 sequence (DNA): TGCAGCGTTGAAGATGCAGCAGGGAACACTGAAGCTTTCTTT. Protein sequence: CSVEDAAGNTEAFF.